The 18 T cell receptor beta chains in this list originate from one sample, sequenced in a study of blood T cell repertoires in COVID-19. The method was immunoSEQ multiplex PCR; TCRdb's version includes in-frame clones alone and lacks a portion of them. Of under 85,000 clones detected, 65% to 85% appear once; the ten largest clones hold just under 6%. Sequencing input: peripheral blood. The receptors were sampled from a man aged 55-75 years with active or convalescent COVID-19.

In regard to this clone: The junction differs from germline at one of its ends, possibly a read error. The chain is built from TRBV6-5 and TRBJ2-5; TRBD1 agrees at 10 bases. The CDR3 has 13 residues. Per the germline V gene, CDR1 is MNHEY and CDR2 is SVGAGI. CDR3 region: CATSRQGAETQYF. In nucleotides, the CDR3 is TGTGCCACCAGTAGACAGGGGGCAGAGACCCAGTACTTC.

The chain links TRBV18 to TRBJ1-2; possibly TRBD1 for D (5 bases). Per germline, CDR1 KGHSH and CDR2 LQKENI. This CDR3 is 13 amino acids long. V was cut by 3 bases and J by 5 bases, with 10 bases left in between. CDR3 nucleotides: TGTGCCAGCTCACCCCCAGGGTTATATGGCTACACCTTC. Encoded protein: CASSPPGLYGYTF.

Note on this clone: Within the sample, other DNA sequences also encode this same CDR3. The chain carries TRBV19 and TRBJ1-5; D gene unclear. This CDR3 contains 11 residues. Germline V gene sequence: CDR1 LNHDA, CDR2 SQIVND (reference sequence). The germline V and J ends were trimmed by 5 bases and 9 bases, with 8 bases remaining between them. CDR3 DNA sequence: TGTGCCAGTAGTGCCCCAGGGCCCCAGCATTTT. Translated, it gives CASSAPGPQHF.

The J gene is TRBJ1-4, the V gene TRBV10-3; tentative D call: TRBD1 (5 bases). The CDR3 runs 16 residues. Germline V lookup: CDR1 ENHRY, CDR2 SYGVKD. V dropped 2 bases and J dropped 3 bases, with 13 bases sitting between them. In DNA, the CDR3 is TGTGCCATCAGTGAGGTTAGGGGCCCAGCTAATGAAAAACTGTTTTTT. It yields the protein CAISEVRGPANEKLFF.

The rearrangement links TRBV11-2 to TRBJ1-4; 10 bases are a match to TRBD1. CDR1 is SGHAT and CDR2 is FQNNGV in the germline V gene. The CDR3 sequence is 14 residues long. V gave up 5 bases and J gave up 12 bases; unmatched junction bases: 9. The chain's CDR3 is CASSTSRTGGQLFF. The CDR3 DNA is TGTGCCAGCAGCACCTCACGGACAGGGGGGCAACTGTTTTTT.

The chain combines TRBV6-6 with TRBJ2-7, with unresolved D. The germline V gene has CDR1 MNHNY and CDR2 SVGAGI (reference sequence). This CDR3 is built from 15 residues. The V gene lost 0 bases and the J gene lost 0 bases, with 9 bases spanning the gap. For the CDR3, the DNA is TGTGCCAGCAGTTACTCACAGTCGAGCTCCTACGAGCAGTACTTC. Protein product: CASSYSQSSSYEQYF.

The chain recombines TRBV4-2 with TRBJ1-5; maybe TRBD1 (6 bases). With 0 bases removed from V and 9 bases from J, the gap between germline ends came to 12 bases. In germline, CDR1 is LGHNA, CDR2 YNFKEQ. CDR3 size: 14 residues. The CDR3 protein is CASSQERGLRPQHF. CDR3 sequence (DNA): TGTGCCAGCAGCCAAGAGAGGGGGTTGCGGCCCCAGCATTTT.

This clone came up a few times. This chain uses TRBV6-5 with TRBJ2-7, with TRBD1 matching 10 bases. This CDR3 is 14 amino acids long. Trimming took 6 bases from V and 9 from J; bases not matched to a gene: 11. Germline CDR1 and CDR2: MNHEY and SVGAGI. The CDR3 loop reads CASRPTAGTGAQYF. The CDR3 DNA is TGTGCCAGCAGGCCGACTGCCGGGACAGGGGCGCAGTACTTC.

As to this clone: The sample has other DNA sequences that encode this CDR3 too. The CDR3 coding sequence is TGCGCCAGCAGCTTGGCCGGGCAGGGGGAGACCCAGTACTTC. It is translated as CASSLAGQGETQYF. V and J are TRBV5-1 and TRBJ2-5, with D possibly matching TRBD1 (6 bases). CDR1 is SGHRS and CDR2 is YFSETQ in the germline V gene. The CDR3 sequence is 14 residues long. Between the trimmed V and J ends, which lost 0 bases and 5 bases, there was a span of 11 bases.

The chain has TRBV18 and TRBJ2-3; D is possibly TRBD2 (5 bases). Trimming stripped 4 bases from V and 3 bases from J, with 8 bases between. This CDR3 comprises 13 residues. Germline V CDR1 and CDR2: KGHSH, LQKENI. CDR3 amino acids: CASSLGDTDTQYF. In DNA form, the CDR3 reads TGTGCCAGCTCACTGGGAGATACAGATACGCAGTATTTT. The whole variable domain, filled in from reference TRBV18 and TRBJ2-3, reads NAGVMQNPRHLVRRRGQEARLRCSPMKGHSHVYWYRQLPEEGLKFMVYLQKENIIDESGMPKERFSAEFPKEGPSILRIQQVVRGDSAAYFCASSLGDTDTQYFGPGTRLTVL.

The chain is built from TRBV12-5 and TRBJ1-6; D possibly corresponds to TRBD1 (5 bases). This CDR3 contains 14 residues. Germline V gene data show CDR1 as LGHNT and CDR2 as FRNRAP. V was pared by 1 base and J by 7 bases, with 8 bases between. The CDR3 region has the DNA TGTGCTAGTGGTTTGGGGCAGGGAAATTCACCCCTCCACTTT. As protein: CASGLGQGNSPLHF.

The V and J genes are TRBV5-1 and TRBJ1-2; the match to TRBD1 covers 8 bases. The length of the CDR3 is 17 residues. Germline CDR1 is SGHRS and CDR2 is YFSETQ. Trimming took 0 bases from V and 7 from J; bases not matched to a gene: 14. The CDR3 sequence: CASSLEGQEARLGGYTF. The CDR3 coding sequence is TGCGCCAGCAGCTTGGAGGGACAGGAGGCTAGGTTGGGTGGCTACACCTTC.

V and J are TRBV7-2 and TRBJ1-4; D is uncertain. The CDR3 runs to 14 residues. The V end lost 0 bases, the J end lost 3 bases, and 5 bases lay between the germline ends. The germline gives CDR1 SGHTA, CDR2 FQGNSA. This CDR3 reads CASSLARSNEKLFF. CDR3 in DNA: TGTGCCAGCAGCTTAGCCAGGTCTAATGAAAAACTGTTTTTT.

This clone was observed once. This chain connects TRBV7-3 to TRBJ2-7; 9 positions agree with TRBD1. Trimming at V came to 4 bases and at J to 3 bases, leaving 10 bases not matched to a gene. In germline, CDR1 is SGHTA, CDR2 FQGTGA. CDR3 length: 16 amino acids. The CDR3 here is CASSWPGQGRNYEQYF. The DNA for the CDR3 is TGTGCCAGCAGCTGGCCGGGACAGGGTCGTAACTACGAGCAGTACTTC. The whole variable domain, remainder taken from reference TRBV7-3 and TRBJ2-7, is GAGVSQTPSNKVTEKGKYVELRCDPISGHTALYWYRQSLGQGPEFLIYFQGTGAADDSGLPNDRFFAVRPEGSVSTLKIQRTERGDSAVYLCASSWPGQGRNYEQYFGPGTRLTVT.

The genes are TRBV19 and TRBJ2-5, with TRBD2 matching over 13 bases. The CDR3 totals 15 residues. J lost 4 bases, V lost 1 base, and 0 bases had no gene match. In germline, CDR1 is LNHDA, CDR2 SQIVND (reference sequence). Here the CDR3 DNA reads TGTGCCAGTAGTATAGGACTAGCGGGAGGAGAGACCCAGTACTTC. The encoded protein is CASSIGLAGGETQYF.

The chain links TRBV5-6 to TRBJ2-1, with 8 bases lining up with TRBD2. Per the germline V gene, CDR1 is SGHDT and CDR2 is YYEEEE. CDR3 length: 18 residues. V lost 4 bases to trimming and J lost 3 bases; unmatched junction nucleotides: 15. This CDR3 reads CASSPRVGRGVIYNEQFF. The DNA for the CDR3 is TGTGCCAGCAGCCCCCGGGTAGGGCGGGGGGTTATCTACAATGAGCAGTTCTTC.

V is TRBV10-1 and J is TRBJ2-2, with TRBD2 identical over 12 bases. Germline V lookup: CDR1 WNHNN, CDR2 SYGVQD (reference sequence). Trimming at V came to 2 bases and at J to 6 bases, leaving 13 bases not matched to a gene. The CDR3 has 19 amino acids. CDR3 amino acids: CASSERLAGGPYLPGELFF. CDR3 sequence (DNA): TGCGCCAGCAGTGAGAGGCTAGCGGGGGGGCCGTATCTTCCCGGGGAGCTGTTTTTT.

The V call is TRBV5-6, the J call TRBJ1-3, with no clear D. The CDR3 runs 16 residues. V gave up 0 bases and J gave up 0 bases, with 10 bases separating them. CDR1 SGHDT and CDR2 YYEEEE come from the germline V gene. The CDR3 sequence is CASSLGRTYSGNTIYF. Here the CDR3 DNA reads TGTGCCAGCAGCTTGGGGAGGACCTACTCTGGAAACACCATATATTTT.